This TCR beta chain was captured by sequencing in a study of technical replicates of blood from a handful of donors. Data came from immunoSEQ multiplex PCR; TCRdb stores just in-frame clones and leaves some out. The table lists 50,000 to 65,000 clones, under 90% of them singletons. What was sequenced was PBMCs. This sequence was found in a human donor in good health. Some clones in this sample may be carry-over from other donors' samples.

For the CDR3, the DNA is TGTGCCAGCAGTTCGCAGGGGGCAGAGACCCAGTACTTC. It codes for CASSSQGAETQYF. The chain combines TRBV6-6 with TRBJ2-5, with TRBD1 identical over 8 bases. The CDR3 runs to 13 residues. V shed 4 bases, J shed 4 bases, and the junction held 2 bases outside the gene matches. The germline V gene encodes CDR1 MNHNY and CDR2 SVGAGI (reference sequence).